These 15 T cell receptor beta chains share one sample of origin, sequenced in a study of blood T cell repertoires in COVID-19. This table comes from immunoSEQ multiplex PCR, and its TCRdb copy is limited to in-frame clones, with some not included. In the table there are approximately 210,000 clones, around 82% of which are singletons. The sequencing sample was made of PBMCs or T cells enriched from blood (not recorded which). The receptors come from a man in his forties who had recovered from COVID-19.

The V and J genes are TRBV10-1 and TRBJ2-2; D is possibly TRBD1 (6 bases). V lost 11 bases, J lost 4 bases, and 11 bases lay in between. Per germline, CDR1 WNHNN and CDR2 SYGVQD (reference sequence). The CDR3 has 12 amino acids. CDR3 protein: CAVQGVTGELFF. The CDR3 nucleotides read TGCGCCGTACAGGGAGTCACCGGGGAGCTGTTTTTT.

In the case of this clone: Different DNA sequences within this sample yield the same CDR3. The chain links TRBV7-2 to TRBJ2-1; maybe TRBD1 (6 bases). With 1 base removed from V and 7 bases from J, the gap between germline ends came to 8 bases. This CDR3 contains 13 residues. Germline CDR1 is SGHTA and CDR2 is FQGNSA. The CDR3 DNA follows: TGTGCCAGCAGCTTAGATAGGGGGAATGAGCAGTTCTTC. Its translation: CASSLDRGNEQFF.

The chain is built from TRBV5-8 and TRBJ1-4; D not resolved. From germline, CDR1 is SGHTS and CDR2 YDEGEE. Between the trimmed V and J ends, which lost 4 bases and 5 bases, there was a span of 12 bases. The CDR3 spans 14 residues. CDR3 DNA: TGTGCCAGCAGCACCTTGGGCCCCAATGAAAAACTGTTTTTT. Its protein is CASSTLGPNEKLFF.

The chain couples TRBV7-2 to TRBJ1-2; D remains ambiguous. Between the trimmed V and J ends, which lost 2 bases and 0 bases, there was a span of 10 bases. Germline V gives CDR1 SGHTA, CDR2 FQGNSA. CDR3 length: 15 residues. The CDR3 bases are TGTGCCAGCAGCTTAACGGGAGACGCTAACTATGGCTACACCTTC. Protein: CASSLTGDANYGYTF.

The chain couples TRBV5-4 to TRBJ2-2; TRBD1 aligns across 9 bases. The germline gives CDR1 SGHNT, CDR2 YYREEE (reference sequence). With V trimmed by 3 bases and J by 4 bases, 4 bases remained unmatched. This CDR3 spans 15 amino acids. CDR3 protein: CASSSGQGRTGELFF. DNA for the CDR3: TGTGCCAGCAGCTCAGGACAGGGGCGCACCGGGGAGCTGTTTTTT.

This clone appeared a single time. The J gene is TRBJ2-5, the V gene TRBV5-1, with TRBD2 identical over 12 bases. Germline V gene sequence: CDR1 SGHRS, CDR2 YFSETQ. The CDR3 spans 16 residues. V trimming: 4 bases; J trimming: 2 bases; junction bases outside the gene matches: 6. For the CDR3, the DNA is TGCGCCAGCAGCCCTCCCGGGACTAGCGGGCAAGAGACCCAGTACTTC. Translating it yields CASSPPGTSGQETQYF.

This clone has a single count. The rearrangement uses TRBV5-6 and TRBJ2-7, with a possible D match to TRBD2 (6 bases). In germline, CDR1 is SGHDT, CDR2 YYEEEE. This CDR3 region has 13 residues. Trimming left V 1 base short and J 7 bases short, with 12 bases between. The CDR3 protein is CASSLFYGGEQYF. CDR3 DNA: TGTGCCAGCAGCTTGTTCTACGGGGGAGAGCAGTACTTC.

CDR3 nucleotides: TGCAGTGCTAGCGGAACCCAGGCCCAGCATTTT. This encodes CSASGTQAQHF. This sequence joins TRBV20-1 and TRBJ1-5; no clear D. The CDR3 consists of 11 residues. Germline V gene lookup returns CDR1 DFQATT and CDR2 SNEGSKA (reference sequence). The V end lost 3 bases, the J end lost 11 bases, and 11 bases lay between the germline ends.

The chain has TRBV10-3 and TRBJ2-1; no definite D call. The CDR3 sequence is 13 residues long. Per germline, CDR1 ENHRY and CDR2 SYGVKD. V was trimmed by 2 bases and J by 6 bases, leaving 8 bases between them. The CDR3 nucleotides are TGTGCCATCAGTGAGAACCCTAGCAATGAGCAGTTCTTC. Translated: CAISENPSNEQFF.

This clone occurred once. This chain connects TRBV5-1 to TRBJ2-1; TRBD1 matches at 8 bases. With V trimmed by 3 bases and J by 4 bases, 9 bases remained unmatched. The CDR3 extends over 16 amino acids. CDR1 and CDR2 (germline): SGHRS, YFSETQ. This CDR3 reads CASSSIDRGVYNEQFF. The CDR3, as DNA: TGCGCCAGCAGCTCCATCGACAGGGGAGTATACAATGAGCAGTTCTTC.

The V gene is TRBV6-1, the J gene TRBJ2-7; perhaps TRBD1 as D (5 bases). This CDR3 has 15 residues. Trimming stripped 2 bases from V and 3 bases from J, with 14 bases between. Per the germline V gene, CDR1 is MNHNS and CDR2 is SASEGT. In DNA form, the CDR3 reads TGTGCCAGCAGTGAAATGGGGCAGTCGGTCTACGAGCAGTACTTC. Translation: CASSEMGQSVYEQYF.

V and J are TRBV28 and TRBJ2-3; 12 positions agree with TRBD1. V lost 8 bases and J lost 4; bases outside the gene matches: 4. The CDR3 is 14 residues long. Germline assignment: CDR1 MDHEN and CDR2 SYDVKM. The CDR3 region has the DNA TGTGCCAGCCGGGGACAGGGGGCGGCAGATACGCAGTATTTT. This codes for CASRGQGAADTQYF. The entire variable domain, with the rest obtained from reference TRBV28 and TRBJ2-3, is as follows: DVKVTQSSRYLVKRTGEKVFLECVQDMDHENMFWYRQDPGLGLRLIYFSYDVKMKEKGDIPEGYSVSREKKERFSLILESASTNQTSMYLCASRGQGAADTQYFGPGTRLTVL.

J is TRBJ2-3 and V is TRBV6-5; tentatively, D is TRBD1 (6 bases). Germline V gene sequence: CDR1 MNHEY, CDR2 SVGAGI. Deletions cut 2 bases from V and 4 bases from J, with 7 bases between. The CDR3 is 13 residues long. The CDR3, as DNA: TGTGCCAGCAGTTACGAGGGGGCAGATACGCAGTATTTT. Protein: CASSYEGADTQYF.

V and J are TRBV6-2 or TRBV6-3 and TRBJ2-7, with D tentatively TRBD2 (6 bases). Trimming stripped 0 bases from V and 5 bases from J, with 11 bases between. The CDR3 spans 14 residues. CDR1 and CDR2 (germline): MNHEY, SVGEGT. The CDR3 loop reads CASSYSWGRHEQYF. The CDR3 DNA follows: TGTGCCAGCAGTTACTCTTGGGGGAGGCACGAGCAGTACTTC.

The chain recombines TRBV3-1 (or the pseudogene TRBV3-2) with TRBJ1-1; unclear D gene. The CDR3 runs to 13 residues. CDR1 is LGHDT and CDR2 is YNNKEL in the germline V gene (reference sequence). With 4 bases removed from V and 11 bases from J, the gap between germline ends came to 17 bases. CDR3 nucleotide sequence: TGTGCCAGCAGCCCTCCTGGTTGGGAGAAGGCTTTCTTT. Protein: CASSPPGWEKAFF.